What follows describes a single T cell receptor (beta chain). Its target is not known. The study pooled second doses at about 4 or about 12 weeks. Assay used: immunoSEQ multiplex PCR; TCRdb lists only in-frame clones, some missing. The data show tens of thousands of clones, almost 90% seen once. The data originate from a study of T cell responses to AZD1222 COVID-19 vaccine. Study-wide results and limits: Reportedly, nearly half the spike-specific TCRs target unmutated variant regions.

Germline CDR1 and CDR2: SGHNT and YYREEE (reference sequence). Germline trimming cut 4 bases from V and 5 bases from J; bases unmatched to any gene: 12. The CDR3 totals 16 residues. The sequence derives from an adult who received the AZD1222 COVID-19 vaccine. The chain uses TRBV5-4 and TRBJ2-3, with TRBD2 matching 8 bases. Material: peripheral blood, obtained 28 days after the second AZD1222 dose. The DNA for the CDR3 is TGTGCCAGCAGCCCTAAAGCGGGGGCTTCGGGAGATACGCAGTATTTT. This translates into CASSPKAGASGDTQYF. Based on the CDR3 plus reference TRBV5-4 and TRBJ2-3, the full variable domain is ETGVTQSPTHLIKTRGQQVTLRCSSQSGHNTVSWYQQALGQGPQFIFQYYREEENGRGNFPPRFSGLQFPNYSSELNVNALELDDSALYLCASSPKAGASGDTQYFGPGTRLTVL.